This T cell receptor beta chain was captured by sequencing in a study of CD8+ T cells in alopecia areata. Trimming took 4 bases from V and 1 from J, leaving 5 bases between them. The germline CDR1 and CDR2 sequences are MDHEN and SYDVKM. This CDR3 is 12 amino acids long. This clone has just one count. cDNA serving as the sequencing template came from extracted, reverse transcribed RNA. The method was immunoSEQ multiplex PCR; TCRdb's version includes in-frame clones alone and lacks a portion of them. The sample holds 65,000 to 95,000 clones, roughly 50% seen once. The TCR originated in a human donor with alopecia areata. Input material: NKG2D-high CD8+ T cells sorted from blood. V usage is TRBV28 and J usage is TRBJ2-7, with D perhaps matching TRBD1 or TRBD2 (5 bases each). The CDR3 reads CASSWGSYEQYF. CDR3 DNA sequence: TGTGCCAGCAGTTGGGGGTCCTACGAGCAGTACTTC.